Shown below are 24 T cell receptor beta chains from a single sample sequenced in a study of vaccination effects on CD4 cells after COVID-19. Their antigen targets remain unknown. Assay: immunoSEQ multiplex PCR; the TCRdb copy retains only in-frame clones and omits some. The repertoire holds about 69,000 clones, with roughly 81% as singletons. Antigen-specific CD4+ T cells were first expanded with viral peptide pools by the ViraFEST assay and only then sequenced. When around 10 days of culture had elapsed, CD4+ T cells were isolated. It was two doses of either the BNT162b2 or mRNA-1273 vaccine that participants received. The sequences come from CD4+ T cells from PBMCs cultured with HCoV-229E spike peptides, collected after COVID-19 vaccination. The receptor source for this set is a human donor who received a COVID-19 vaccine.

This chain uses TRBV30 with TRBJ2-3, with TRBD1 identical over 10 bases. V was pared by 3 bases and J by 5 bases, with 5 bases of the junction left unmatched. The V gene's germline CDR1 is GTSNPN and CDR2 SVGIG (reference sequence). This CDR3 is built from 14 residues. The CDR3 loop is CAWSNGQGGDTQYF. DNA for the CDR3: TGTGCCTGGAGCAATGGACAGGGGGGAGATACGCAGTATTTT.

This chain joins TRBV21-1 and TRBJ2-7; TRBD2, as called in the table, went unchecked against the DNA. TRBV21-1 corresponds to a pseudogene. This CDR3 comprises 17 residues. CDR3 bases: TGTGCCAGCAGCAAAGTTTTCTTAACTAGCGGGGGATACGAGCAGTACGTC. Protein product: CASSKVFLTSGGYEQYV.

The V gene is TRBV30, the J gene TRBJ1-6, with 9 bases matching TRBD1. Germline CDR1 GTSNPN, CDR2 SVGIG (reference sequence). The CDR3 has 14 residues. V shed 8 bases, J shed 7 bases, and the junction held 9 bases outside the gene matches. Here the CDR3 reads CAGYRGLRNSPLHF. CDR3 in DNA: TGTGCCGGCTACAGGGGGCTGAGGAATTCACCCCTCCACTTT. Complete variable domain (other parts from reference TRBV30 and TRBJ1-6): SQTIHQWPATLVQPVGSPLSLECTVEGTSNPNLYWYRQAAGRGLQLLFYSVGIGQISSEVPQNLSASRPQDRQFILSSKKLLLSDSGFYLCAGYRGLRNSPLHFGNGTRLTVT.

The chain couples TRBV2 to TRBJ2-7; D gene unclear. CDR1 and CDR2 from the germline V gene are SNHLY and FYNNEI. Trimming removed 5 bases at V and 1 base at J, with 15 bases between. The CDR3 runs 15 residues. Here the CDR3 reads CASSIDGALSYEQYV. The CDR3 region has the DNA TGTGCCAGCAGTATTGACGGAGCACTATCCTACGAGCAGTACGTC.

The chain combines TRBV2 with TRBJ2-7, with D possibly matching TRBD2 (7 bases). Trimming shortened V by 3 bases and J by 3 bases, and 15 bases separated the two germline ends. CDR1 and CDR2 from the germline V gene are SNHLY and FYNNEI. The CDR3 totals 15 residues. CDR3 sequence: CASSEGRGAFYEQYV. DNA for the CDR3: TGTGCCAGCAGTGAGGGACGGGGGGCCTTCTACGAGCAGTACGTC.

This chain links TRBV5-1 with TRBJ1-2, with 8 positions matching TRBD1. Germline V lookup: CDR1 SGHRS, CDR2 YFSETQ. This CDR3 has 18 residues. Trimming at V came to 3 bases and at J to 7 bases, leaving 20 bases not matched to a gene. CDR3 sequence reads: CASSYSPGQATPARGYTF. The CDR3 region has the DNA TGCGCCAGCAGCTACTCTCCGGGACAGGCAACCCCGGCGCGTGGCTACACCTTC. The variable domain in full, with the rest retrieved from reference TRBV5-1 and TRBJ1-2, is KAGVTQTPRYLIKTRGQQVTLSCSPISGHRSVSWYQQTPGQGLQFLFEYFSETQRNKGNFPGRFSGRQFSNSRSEMNVSTLELGDSALYLCASSYSPGQATPARGYTFGSGTRLTVV.

This chain links TRBV18 with TRBJ1-2; D is perhaps TRBD1 (6 bases). The V end lost 4 bases, the J end lost 6 bases, and 15 bases lay between the germline ends. The CDR3 loop spans 14 amino acids. The V gene's germline CDR1 is KGHSH and CDR2 LQKENI. CDR3 loop: CASSRGGGADGYTF. CDR3 coding DNA: TGTGCCAGCTCACGTGGTGGGGGGGCTGATGGCTACACCTTC.

This clone has only a few counts. The chain recombines TRBV5-5 with TRBJ2-5; D gene unclear. Germline V CDR1 and CDR2: SGHKS, YYEKEE (reference sequence). V lost 0 bases, J lost 5 bases, and 5 bases lay in between. The CDR3 sequence is 12 residues long. The CDR3 coding sequence is TGTGCCAGCAGCTTGGATCTGGAGACCCAGTACTTC. It encodes CASSLDLETQYF.

This clone occurred a few times. The V gene is TRBV19, the J gene TRBJ1-5; D not resolved. The ends were cut back, 3 bases at V and 3 bases at J, with 3 bases in the middle. CDR1 is LNHDA and CDR2 is SQIVND in the germline V gene (reference sequence). The CDR3 covers 12 residues. This CDR3 reads CASSMNNQPQHF. CDR3 coding DNA: TGTGCCAGTAGTATGAACAATCAGCCCCAGCATTTT.

V gene TRBV5-4 combines with J gene TRBJ1-4; 7 positions match TRBD1. This CDR3 is built from 15 residues. Germline V lookup: CDR1 SGHNT, CDR2 YYREEE (reference sequence). J was trimmed by 0 bases and V by 2 bases; bases with no gene match: 1. In DNA, the CDR3 is TGTGCCAGCAGCTTACAGGGGACAACTAATGAAAAACTGTTTTTT. This gives the protein CASSLQGTTNEKLFF.

V is TRBV28 and J is TRBJ1-3; TRBD1 is a possible D gene (6 bases). Germline CDR1 and CDR2: MDHEN and SYDVKM. V lost 5 bases, J lost 3 bases, and 20 bases lay in between. The CDR3 has 17 amino acids. The CDR3 bases are TGTGCCAGCAGTCCCCTCTCATACAGGGAAATTGGAAACACCATATATTTT. Its protein product is CASSPLSYREIGNTIYF.

The rearrangement uses TRBV6-5 and TRBJ1-2, with 9 bases that match TRBD1. Germline CDR1 MNHEY, CDR2 SVGAGI. The CDR3 totals 13 residues. The V and J ends lost 6 bases and 4 bases, in that order; junction bases with no gene match: 3. The CDR3 DNA follows: TGTGCCAGCAGACAGACAGGGGGCTATGGCTACACCTTC. Translated: CASRQTGGYGYTF.

The table lists this clone with a count of one. V usage is TRBV2 and J usage is TRBJ1-1; maybe TRBD1 (5 bases). The CDR3 totals 15 residues. The germline gives CDR1 SNHLY, CDR2 FYNNEI. V was clipped by 8 bases and J by 1 base, with 17 bases between them. CDR3 sequence reads: CASPFWGGKNTEAFF. CDR3 bases: TGTGCCAGCCCATTCTGGGGCGGAAAGAACACTGAAGCTTTCTTT.

CDR3 nucleotides: TGTGCCACTGGCCCTCTAGGTGAGCCCCAGCATTTT. Amino acid sequence: CATGPLGEPQHF. The chain employs TRBV10-3 and TRBJ1-5; D is undetermined. The V end was cut by 10 bases, the J end by 8 bases, with 15 bases between. The V gene's germline CDR1 is ENHRY and CDR2 SYGVKD. CDR3 length equals 12 residues.

The chain is built from TRBV4-1 and TRBJ1-1; 9 nucleotides agree with TRBD1. V lost 0 bases, J lost 4 bases, and 6 bases stayed unmatched. CDR1 is MGHRA, CDR2 YSYEKL, per germline. This CDR3 is built from 16 residues. The CDR3 reads CASSQDHGQGPTEAFF. The CDR3 DNA reads TGCGCCAGCAGCCAAGACCATGGACAGGGGCCCACTGAAGCTTTCTTT.

This chain joins TRBV28 and TRBJ2-5, with TRBD2 identical over 8 bases. CDR3 length equals 15 residues. Per germline, CDR1 MDHEN and CDR2 SYDVKM. Losses at the gene ends were 7 bases for V and 1 base for J; bases not matched to a gene: 8. CDR3 nucleotide sequence: TGTGCCAGCACTTCGACGGGGGGGGCCCAAGAGACCCAGTACTTC. It is translated as CASTSTGGAQETQYF.

This chain connects TRBV7-3 to TRBJ2-1; D unclear. Germline V lookup: CDR1 SGHTA, CDR2 FQGTGA. CDR3 length: 15 amino acids. V lost 2 bases and J lost 2, with 10 bases in between. The CDR3 region has the DNA TGTGCCAGCAGCTTAGTCCCAGGCGCCTACAATGAGCAGTTCTTC. As protein: CASSLVPGAYNEQFF.

The table lists this clone with a count of one. This chain uses TRBV6-5 with TRBJ2-1; perhaps D is TRBD1 or TRBD2 (5 bases each). Germline CDR1 MNHEY, CDR2 SVGAGI. The CDR3 covers 14 residues. Trimming pared 4 bases from V and 0 bases from J, leaving 7 bases between. The CDR3 loop reads CASSSGRSYNEQFF. The CDR3 nucleotides are TGTGCCAGCAGTTCGGGACGCTCCTACAATGAGCAGTTCTTC.

The chain links TRBV23-1 to TRBJ1-5, with TRBD1 identical over 7 bases. TRBV23-1 is labeled an ORF, and its function is uncertain. This CDR3 region has 16 residues. Trimming took 6 bases from V and 0 from J; bases not matched to a gene: 8. CDR3 bases: TGCGCCAGCAGAGGATACAGGGGTAATAGCAATCAGCCCCAGCATTTT. The encoded protein is CASRGYRGNSNQPQHF.

This chain links TRBV30 with TRBJ1-2, with 7 bases identical to TRBD1. Germline CDR1 GTSNPN, CDR2 SVGIG (reference sequence). Losses at the gene ends were 4 bases for V and 2 bases for J; bases not matched to a gene: 10. There are 15 residues in the CDR3. The CDR3 protein is CAWTSRGRGNYGYTF. Here the CDR3 DNA reads TGTGCCTGGACCTCCAGGGGGAGGGGAAACTATGGCTACACCTTC.

V and J are TRBV5-1 and TRBJ1-1; D is possibly TRBD1 (6 bases). The CDR3 has 18 residues. The V end lost 0 bases, the J end lost 6 bases, and 24 bases lay between the germline ends. Germline V gene lookup returns CDR1 SGHRS and CDR2 YFSETQ. Here the CDR3 DNA reads TGCGCCAGCAGCTTGGCCGTCGGGTCGGGGGGGCAGGGTTCTGAAGCTTTCTTT. This codes for CASSLAVGSGGQGSEAFF.

This chain joins TRBV5-4 and TRBJ2-3; TRBD2 aligns across 13 bases. With V trimmed by 5 bases and J by 0 bases, 6 bases remained unmatched. The CDR3 is 17 amino acids. In germline, CDR1 is SGHNT, CDR2 YYREEE (reference sequence). The CDR3 region has the DNA TGTGCCAGCAGTCTACGACTAGCGGGGGGAAGCACAGATACGCAGTATTTT. This sequence encodes CASSLRLAGGSTDTQYF. Variable domain in full (rest from reference TRBV5-4 and TRBJ2-3): ETGVTQSPTHLIKTRGQQVTLRCSSQSGHNTVSWYQQALGQGPQFIFQYYREEENGRGNFPPRFSGLQFPNYSSELNVNALELDDSALYLCASSLRLAGGSTDTQYFGPGTRLTVL.

The chain recombines TRBV5-1 with TRBJ1-1; D is possibly TRBD1 (6 bases). V was trimmed by 2 bases and J by 1 base, leaving 9 bases between them. The germline V gene has CDR1 SGHRS and CDR2 YFSETQ. This CDR3 contains 14 residues. For the CDR3, the DNA is TGCGCCAGCAGCTTAGACAGGTCGAACACTGAAGCTTTCTTT. Its translation is CASSLDRSNTEAFF.

The J gene is TRBJ1-5, the V gene TRBV10-2; maybe TRBD1 (5 bases). CDR1 and CDR2 (germline): WSHSY, SAAADI. Trimming pared 7 bases from V and 7 bases from J, leaving 14 bases between. The CDR3 totals 13 residues. In DNA form, the CDR3 reads TGCGCCAGCACCCAGGGACTATACCAGCCCCAGCATTTT. This encodes CASTQGLYQPQHF.